This T cell receptor beta chain was documented in a study of cytomegalovirus exposure and HLA in healthy donors. Study-level results: Reported performance of the classifier showed diagnosis of cytomegalovirus status with high specificity and sensitivity.

Assay: immunoSEQ multiplex PCR; the TCRdb copy retains only in-frame clones and omits some. Among under 150,000 clones, 80% to 90% were seen once, and the ten largest hold over 1.1%. About this clone itself: Its target is unknown.

Germline V CDR1 and CDR2: SGHTS, YDEGEE. The trim removed 4 bases at V and 7 bases at J, leaving 8 bases unmatched. The CDR3 length is 15 residues. The sequence derives from a woman in her twenties or thirties in good health and CMV-seronegative. V is TRBV5-8 and J is TRBJ1-4; 9 bases align to TRBD1. Specimen: PBMCs. The CDR3 protein is CASSAGQGKSEKLFF. The CDR3 DNA reads as TGTGCCAGCAGCGCGGGACAGGGAAAGAGTGAAAAACTGTTTTTT. Based on the CDR3 plus reference TRBV5-8 and TRBJ1-4, the full variable domain is EAGVTQSPTHLIKTRGQQATLRCSPISGHTSVYWYQQALGLGLQFLLWYDEGEERNRGNFPPRFSGRQFPNYSSELNVNALELEDSALYLCASSAGQGKSEKLFFGSGTQLSVL.